This T cell receptor beta chain was captured in a study of blood T cell repertoires in COVID-19. The V gene lost 3 bases and the J gene lost 4 bases, with 15 bases spanning the gap. The V gene's germline CDR1 is SQVTM and CDR2 ANQGSEA. The CDR3 has 14 amino acids. Sequencing used immunoSEQ multiplex PCR; TCRdb keeps in-frame clones, though not all of them. The sample contains about 260,000 clones, approximately 89% of which appear only once. The TCR comes from a woman aged 50 to 65 with acute or convalescent COVID-19. The sequenced sample was peripheral blood. The chain joins TRBV29-1 to TRBJ2-5; perhaps TRBD1 as D (5 bases). The CDR3 region is CSVDGQGLGETQYF. CDR3 DNA: TGCAGCGTTGACGGGCAGGGCTTAGGAGAGACCCAGTACTTC.